This T cell receptor (beta chain) emerged from a study of CD8+CD57+ T cells in acquired aplastic anemia. About the research overall: DNA recovered from sorted CD4+ and CD8+ cells had a mean of approximately 3 ug.

Findings and caveats of the study: Roughly 29 was the count of CD8+ CDR3 sequences that patients shared with controls. Patients showed no significant difference from controls in CD8+ Simpson's diversity.

Germline V gene sequence: CDR1 SNHLY, CDR2 FYNNEI. This CDR3 has 15 residues. Trimming cost V 2 bases and J 7 bases; bases outside gene matches: 8. Concerning this clonotype: What it binds is not known.

Genomic DNA, serving as template, underwent TCR beta VDJ and CDR3 profiling. TCRdb analysed the reads with MiXCR anew, one entry per CDR3 protein. The data contain 150,000 to 200,000 distinct CDR3 sequences, 64% of them singletons. The V gene is TRBV2, the J gene TRBJ2-1; 7 bases map to TRBD1. The TCR comes from a human donor with severe aplastic anemia or a healthy control (not recorded which). The sequenced material came from sorted CD4+, CD8+, or CD8+CD57+ T cells (not recorded which) from PBMCs. CDR3 residues: CASSETGVGINEQFF. Written as DNA, the CDR3 is TGTGCCAGCAGTGAAACAGGGGTCGGGATTAATGAGCAGTTCTTC.